This entry concerns a single T cell receptor beta chain. Assay used: immunoSEQ multiplex PCR; TCRdb lists only in-frame clones, some missing. The sample holds 62,000 or so clones, less than 80% seen once. The source of the sample is a study of radiotherapy plus CTLA-4 blockade in lung cancer. The V and J ends lost 0 bases and 5 bases respectively, with 4 bases between them. Germline assignment: CDR1 SGHDN and CDR2 FVKESK. This CDR3 has 12 residues. The clonotype was recovered from a human donor with non-small cell lung cancer who had a complete response to radiotherapy plus ipilimumab. This chain connects TRBV14 to TRBJ2-5; D unresolved. The sequencing here drew on peripheral blood, taken from a patient treated with radiotherapy plus ipilimumab. This chain's CDR3 is CASSQDWETQYF. In DNA, the CDR3 is TGTGCCAGCAGCCAAGATTGGGAGACCCAGTACTTC.